Listed below are T cell receptor beta chains from one sample, sequenced in a study of blood T cell repertoires in COVID-19. The protocol was immunoSEQ multiplex PCR, while the TCRdb copy is restricted to in-frame clones and leaves out a portion. There are about 220,000 clones in the sample; over 80% occur only once, and roughly 5% lies in the top ten. Sequenced: peripheral blood. These receptors all stem from a human donor in a cohort sampled during active COVID-19. The conserved cysteine and the conserved F or W are not part of the CDR3 here.

>TRBJ2-1|TRBV7-2
ASSPQHVSYNEQF
>TRBJ1-1|TRBV5-1
ASSLAPGGGNTEAF
>TRBJ2-2|TRBV6-5
ASSYQLAGGTGELF
>TRBJ2-7|TRBV28
ASSVQGPSYEQY
>TRBJ2-2|TRBV6-2/TRBV6-3
ASSSPGLAGVAGELF
>TRBJ1-4|TRBV24-1
ATSESGSGANEKLF
>TRBJ2-5|TRBV27
ASSPRDSWETQY
>TRBJ1-5|TRBV6-5
ASSLTGHSNQPQH
>TRBJ1-4|TRBV27
ASSYRRSGFRTNEKLF
>TRBJ2-7|TRBV2
ASRYRDSPNEQY
>TRBJ2-2|TRBV9
ASSVGLAANTGELF
>TRBJ1-1|TRBV7-2
ASRRQGMNTEAF
>TRBJ1-4|TRBV11-2
ASSPGLSPNNEKLF
>TRBJ2-7|TRBV6-2/TRBV6-3
ASSWGQGGEQY
>TRBJ1-1|TRBV3-1/TRBV3-2
ASKKGTGWNTEAF
>TRBJ2-7|TRBV11-2
ASSLGAWYEQY
>TRBJ1-5|TRBV27
ASRLHPQEPQH
>TRBJ2-1|TRBV5-8
ASSLVRFSDEQF
>TRBJ2-3|TRBV9
ASSAPGQLTTDTQY
>TRBJ2-3|TRBV25-1
ASREAHGDTQY
>TRBJ1-2|TRBV4-3
ASSQDFSRQGGGYT
>TRBJ2-1|TRBV5-4
ASSFPGQGDEQF
>TRBJ2-7|TRBV30
AWRRDFYEQY
>TRBJ2-1|TRBV19
ASSPYPSGSSNNEQF
>TRBJ1-5|TRBV18
ASSPWGDQPQH
>TRBJ2-3|TRBV5-4
ASSSLGQGAGDTQY
>TRBJ2-1|TRBV11-3
ASSLGTSSYNEQF
>TRBJ2-7|TRBV28
ASSNPPGQGLWYEQY
>TRBJ1-1|TRBV5-6
ASSTTGRRTEAF
>TRBJ2-7|TRBV4-2
ASSQDLDGVDEQY
>TRBJ1-1|TRBV11-2
ASSARGGPSNTEAF
>TRBJ1-1|TRBV25-1
ASSARQGEGTEAF
>TRBJ1-1|TRBV2
ASSVLLGSFTEAF
>TRBJ2-2|TRBV28
ASSFKNTGELF
>TRBJ1-1|TRBV10-3
AISEFGRVNTEAF
>TRBJ1-2|TRBV3-1/TRBV3-2
ASSPGPGEGYT
>TRBJ2-7|TRBV7-8
ASRPRQGSYEQY
>TRBJ1-6|TRBV28
ASSLNRGKVPLH
>TRBJ1-6|TRBV6-2/TRBV6-3
ASSYSHIKSPLH
>TRBJ2-3|TRBV9
ASSVVAGAGTDTQY
>TRBJ1-4|TRBV18
ASSSQGLGEKLF
>TRBJ2-7|TRBV7-2
ASSLEAGGPYEQY